Following are 26 T cell receptor beta chains from one sample sequenced in a study of blood T cell repertoires in COVID-19. Sequencing used immunoSEQ multiplex PCR; TCRdb keeps in-frame clones, though not all of them. The sample consists of under 500,000 clones, around 89% of them appearing once. The sequencing input was PBMCs or T cells enriched from blood (not recorded which). All receptors come from a man aged 25-40 years who had recovered from COVID-19.

J is TRBJ2-7 and V is TRBV28; 14 positions agree with TRBD2. The V and J ends lost 8 bases and 0 bases, in that order; junction bases with no gene match: 9. Germline V gene data show CDR1 as MDHEN and CDR2 as SYDVKM. The CDR3 is 17 amino acids. The CDR3 DNA reads TGTGCCAGCGAACCGGGACTAGCGGGAGTTCACTCCTACGAGCAGTACTTC. Protein: CASEPGLAGVHSYEQYF.

The V gene is TRBV29-1, the J gene TRBJ1-1; D is unclear. CDR3 length: 13 residues. The ends were cut back, 4 bases at V and 4 bases at J, with 13 bases in the middle. Looked up from germline, CDR1 is SQVTM and CDR2 is ANQGSEA. The DNA for the CDR3 is TGCAGCGTTGGGGAGGTCCGGACCACTGAAGCTTTCTTT. Its translation: CSVGEVRTTEAFF.

The V and J genes are TRBV7-2 and TRBJ2-3; 7 bases are a match to TRBD2. Germline CDR1 is SGHTA and CDR2 is FQGNSA. This CDR3 comprises 14 residues. V lost 4 bases, J lost 2 bases, and 3 bases stayed unmatched. CDR3 nucleotides: TGTGCCAGCAGCTACGGACTAGACACAGATACGCAGTATTTT. Translation: CASSYGLDTDTQYF.

The chain couples TRBV5-1 to TRBJ1-3; maybe TRBD1 (6 bases). CDR1 is SGHRS, CDR2 YFSETQ, per germline. This CDR3 has 12 residues. Trimming stripped 2 bases from V and 8 bases from J, with 8 bases between. The CDR3 region has the DNA TGCGCCAGCAGCTTACAGGGAGACACCATATATTTT. Translation gives CASSLQGDTIYF.

This chain uses TRBV28 with TRBJ2-1; 8 bases fit TRBD2. Trimming at V came to 3 bases and at J to 5 bases, leaving 6 bases not matched to a gene. The length of the CDR3 is 15 residues. Germline V gene lookup returns CDR1 MDHEN and CDR2 SYDVKM. Written as DNA, the CDR3 is TGTGCCAGCAGTTTCATAGCGGGATACCACAATGAGCAGTTCTTC. Translated: CASSFIAGYHNEQFF.

Only a few counts were recorded for this clone. The rearrangement links TRBV4-1 to TRBJ2-5; maybe TRBD2 (6 bases). Germline CDR1 and CDR2: MGHRA and YSYEKL. V shed 1 base and J shed 5 bases, with 14 bases lying between them. This CDR3 contains 15 residues. CDR3 bases: TGCGCCAGCAGCCAAGCCGGGGGAGAAAGGGAGACCCAGTACTTC. The encoded protein is CASSQAGGERETQYF.

The chain carries TRBV3-1 (or the pseudogene TRBV3-2) and TRBJ1-6; 10 nucleotides agree with TRBD1. The germline V gene has CDR1 LGHDT and CDR2 YNNKEL (reference sequence). The length of the CDR3 is 14 residues. The J segment lost 9 bases and the V segment lost 4 bases, leaving 3 bases of the junction unmatched. In DNA form, the CDR3 reads TGTGCCAGCAGCCTCGACAGGGGGCGTTCACCCCTCCACTTT. Protein sequence: CASSLDRGRSPLHF.

The chain carries TRBV5-5 and TRBJ2-3; D may be TRBD2 (6 bases). Germline CDR1 is SGHKS and CDR2 is YYEKEE (reference sequence). V was shortened by 6 bases and J by 6 bases, with 29 bases between the two germline ends. The CDR3 loop spans 18 amino acids. CDR3 protein: CASKPPRWRDGNGDTQYF. The CDR3, as DNA: TGTGCCAGCAAACCTCCGAGGTGGCGGGATGGAAACGGGGATACGCAGTATTTT.

A single count supports this clone. V and J are TRBV6-1 and TRBJ1-5, with 10 bases lining up with TRBD1. V shed 4 bases, J shed 3 bases, and the junction held 6 bases outside the gene matches. Germline CDR1 is MNHNS and CDR2 is SASEGT. The length of the CDR3 is 16 residues. The CDR3 reads CASSAKGQGINQPQHF. For the CDR3, the DNA is TGTGCCAGCAGTGCTAAGGGACAGGGGATCAATCAGCCCCAGCATTTT.

This chain joins TRBV19 and TRBJ1-1, with a weak D call TRBD1 (5 bases). In germline, CDR1 is LNHDA, CDR2 SQIVND (reference sequence). Between the trimmed V and J ends, which lost 10 bases and 9 bases, there was a span of 12 bases. CDR3 length: 10 amino acids. This CDR3 is CATVGGKAFF. The CDR3 DNA follows: TGTGCCACTGTGGGGGGGAAAGCTTTCTTT. The variable domain in full, completed from reference TRBV19 and TRBJ1-1, reads DGGITQSPKYLFRKEGQNVTLSCEQNLNHDAMYWYRQDPGQGLRLIYYSQIVNDFQKGDIAEGYSVSREKKESFPLTVTSAQKNPTAFYLCATVGGKAFFGQGTRLTVV.

This chain connects TRBV20-1 to TRBJ2-1, with 8 bases that match TRBD2. The J segment lost 9 bases and the V segment lost 6 bases, leaving 4 bases of the junction unmatched. Germline CDR1 is DFQATT and CDR2 is SNEGSKA (reference sequence). The CDR3 is 11 residues long. CDR3 amino acids: CSALGGGEQFF. The CDR3, as DNA: TGCAGTGCCCTCGGGGGGGGTGAGCAGTTCTTC.

The rearrangement joins TRBV27 to TRBJ1-2, with D perhaps TRBD1 (6 bases). Germline CDR1 MNHEY, CDR2 SMNVEV (reference sequence). V was shortened by 6 bases and J by 3 bases, with 17 bases between the two germline ends. This CDR3 comprises 15 residues. The CDR3 sequence is CASRPLAGQHYGYTF. The CDR3 bases are TGTGCCAGCAGACCCTTAGCCGGACAGCACTATGGCTACACCTTC.

Worth noting for this clone: Other DNA sequences in the same sample also yield this CDR3. The chain joins TRBV3-1 (or the pseudogene TRBV3-2) to TRBJ1-5; unclear D gene. The CDR3 sequence is 13 residues long. Germline-derived CDR1 and CDR2 are LGHDT and YNNKEL (reference sequence). V was shortened by 0 bases and J by 6 bases, with 6 bases between the two germline ends. The CDR3 loop reads CASSQDLSQPQHF. CDR3 sequence (DNA): TGTGCCAGCAGCCAAGACCTGAGTCAGCCCCAGCATTTT.

The chain joins TRBV11-2 to TRBJ1-4, with D possibly being TRBD1 (5 bases). The germline V and J ends were trimmed by 1 base and 7 bases, with 13 bases remaining between them. The CDR3 sequence is 15 residues long. Germline V gene lookup returns CDR1 SGHAT and CDR2 FQNNGV. DNA for the CDR3: TGTGCCAGCAGCTTAGGGCAGGGAGGAGGTGAAAAACTGTTTTTT. It codes for CASSLGQGGGEKLFF.

This rearrangement joins TRBV27 to TRBJ2-1; TRBD2 matches 10 bases. The ends lost 3 bases at V and 7 bases at J; junction bases unmatched: 6. The CDR3 has 15 amino acids. Germline assignment: CDR1 MNHEY and CDR2 SMNVEV (reference sequence). The CDR3 DNA sequence: TGTGCCAGCAGTTTCGGGCTAGCGGGAGAAAATGAGCAGTTCTTC. Residues: CASSFGLAGENEQFF.

The genes are TRBV14 and TRBJ1-1; D gene unclear. Germline V lookup: CDR1 SGHDN, CDR2 FVKESK. The V end was cut by 2 bases, the J end by 3 bases, with 28 bases between. The CDR3 extends over 20 amino acids. CDR3 amino acids: CASSQTPWRSNQGRYTEAFF. Here the CDR3 DNA reads TGTGCCAGCAGCCAAACCCCATGGCGGAGCAACCAAGGAAGGTACACTGAAGCTTTCTTT. The variable domain in full, with the rest retrieved from reference TRBV14 and TRBJ1-1, is EAGVTQFPSHSVIEKGQTVTLRCDPISGHDNLYWYRRVMGKEIKFLLHFVKESKQDESGMPNNRFLAERTGGTYSTLKVQPAELEDSGVYFCASSQTPWRSNQGRYTEAFFGQGTRLTVV.

The chain is built from TRBV5-1 and TRBJ1-5; D uncertain. Trimming stripped 0 bases from V and 1 base from J, with 11 bases between. Looked up from germline, CDR1 is SGHRS and CDR2 is YFSETQ. The CDR3 runs to 16 residues. The DNA for the CDR3 is TGCGCCAGCAGCTTGGTACCGGGTACAAGCAATCAGCCCCAGCATTTT. Translated: CASSLVPGTSNQPQHF.

V gene TRBV5-1 combines with J gene TRBJ2-2; 8 nucleotides agree with TRBD2. Germline assignment: CDR1 SGHRS and CDR2 YFSETQ. The junction had 10 bases not matched to a gene; V was cut back by 4 bases and J by 5 bases. The CDR3 is made up of 16 amino acids. CDR3 amino acids: CASSPRPGTSTGELFF. The CDR3 nucleotides read TGCGCCAGCAGCCCCCGTCCCGGGACTAGTACCGGGGAGCTGTTTTTT.

This sequence joins TRBV24-1 and TRBJ2-3, with TRBD2 matching over 10 bases. J lost 6 bases, V lost 1 base, and 6 bases had no gene match. Per the germline V gene, CDR1 is KGHDR and CDR2 is SFDVKD. CDR3 length equals 16 residues. Written as DNA, the CDR3 is TGTGCCACCAGTGATTTAAGAGCGGGAGGGTATGATACGCAGTATTTT. It is translated as CATSDLRAGGYDTQYF.

The chain is built from TRBV10-3 and TRBJ2-3; 7 nucleotides agree with TRBD2. Germline V gene data show CDR1 as ENHRY and CDR2 as SYGVKD. The CDR3 sequence is 16 residues long. J gave up 8 bases and V 2 bases, and 13 bases lay outside the gene matches. CDR3 residues: CAISEQAGAELGTQYF. The CDR3 DNA reads TGTGCCATCAGTGAGCAGGCGGGAGCGGAGTTGGGTACGCAGTATTTT.

The V and J genes are TRBV2 and TRBJ1-5; TRBD1 aligns across 8 bases. Germline CDR1 is SNHLY and CDR2 is FYNNEI. The length of the CDR3 is 14 residues. The V and J ends lost 8 bases and 4 bases, in that order; junction bases with no gene match: 7. The CDR3, as DNA: TGTGCCAGCTCTCGGACAGGGACAAATCAGCCCCAGCATTTT. Residues: CASSRTGTNQPQHF. Looking up the rest from reference TRBV2 and TRBJ1-5 gives the full variable domain: EPEVTQTPSHQVTQMGQEVILRCVPISNHLYFYWYRQILGQKVEFLVSFYNNEISEKSEIFDDQFSVERPDGSNFTLKIRSTKLEDSAMYFCASSRTGTNQPQHFGDGTRLSIL.

This clone came up once. The rearrangement joins TRBV7-2 to TRBJ2-7, with a weak D call TRBD2 (6 bases). CDR3 size: 15 residues. V was pared by 1 base and J by 0 bases, with 10 bases between. Germline CDR1 and CDR2: SGHTA and FQGNSA. CDR3 amino acids: CASSLGLGFSYEQYF. For the CDR3, the DNA is TGTGCCAGCAGCTTAGGACTAGGATTCTCCTACGAGCAGTACTTC.

The rearrangement uses TRBV6-5 and TRBJ2-7; D gene ambiguous. Trimming removed 4 bases from V and 2 bases from J, with 12 bases in between. From germline, CDR1 is MNHEY and CDR2 SVGAGI. This CDR3 comprises 14 residues. The CDR3 DNA sequence: TGTGCCAGCAGTTCGGCGGTTCCCACCTACGAGCAGTACTTC. Translated: CASSSAVPTYEQYF.

The chain couples TRBV4-2 to TRBJ2-5; 8 bases are shared with TRBD2. CDR1 is LGHNA, CDR2 YNFKEQ, per germline. The CDR3 totals 17 residues. The V and J ends lost 1 base and 5 bases, in that order; junction bases with no gene match: 12. CDR3: CASSQAGLGPREETQYF. DNA for the CDR3: TGTGCCAGCAGCCAAGCGGGACTAGGTCCGAGGGAGGAGACCCAGTACTTC.

The gene calls are TRBV5-1 and TRBJ1-4; 7 bases are shared with TRBD1. Trimming at V came to 4 bases and at J to 7 bases, leaving 13 bases not matched to a gene. The germline V gene encodes CDR1 SGHRS and CDR2 YFSETQ. The CDR3 has 16 amino acids. CDR3: CASSDDRQGISEKLFF. The CDR3 nucleotides read TGCGCCAGCAGCGACGACCGACAGGGCATTTCTGAAAAACTGTTTTTT.

CDR3 DNA: TGTGCCAGTAGTATAGGCCCGAGGCAGCGCTCTGGAAACACCATATATTTT. This gives the protein CASSIGPRQRSGNTIYF. The chain carries TRBV19 and TRBJ1-3, with D uncertain. The CDR3 has 17 amino acids. V lost 1 base to trimming and J lost 0 bases, with 13 bases between them. Germline-derived CDR1 and CDR2 are LNHDA and SQIVND (reference sequence).